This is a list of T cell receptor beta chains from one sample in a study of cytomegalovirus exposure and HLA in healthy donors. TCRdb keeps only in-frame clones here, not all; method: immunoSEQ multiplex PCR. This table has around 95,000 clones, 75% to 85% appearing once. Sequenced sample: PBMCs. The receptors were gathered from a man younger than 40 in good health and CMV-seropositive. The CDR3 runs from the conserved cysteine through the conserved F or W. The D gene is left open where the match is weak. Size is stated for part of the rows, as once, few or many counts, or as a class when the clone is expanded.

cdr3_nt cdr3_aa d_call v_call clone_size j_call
TGTGCCAGTAGTCCCCGGGAGGTTGCCTACGAGCAGTACTTC CASSPREVAYEQYF TRBD2 TRBV19 - TRBJ2-7
TGTGCCAGCTCACCCGGACTAGCGGGAATTGTCGACACGGAATACAATGAGCAGTTCTTC CASSPGLAGIVDTEYNEQFF TRBD2 TRBV18 - TRBJ2-1
TGTGCCAGCTCACCTTGGCTGGGACAGGGGAACACTGAAGCTTTCTTT CASSPWLGQGNTEAFF TRBD1 TRBV18 - TRBJ1-1
TGTGCCAGCAGCCGAACTGACAGGAGCACAGATACGCAGTATTTT CASSRTDRSTDTQYF - TRBV5-6 - TRBJ2-3
TGTGCCAGTAGTATAGATAGCACCGGGGAGCTGTTTTTT CASSIDSTGELFF - TRBV19 - TRBJ2-2
TGTGCCAGCAGTCGGGAGATTCCCTCCTACGAGCAGTACTTC CASSREIPSYEQYF - TRBV28 - TRBJ2-7
TGTGCCAGCAGTGACAAGGGACTAGCGGGAGGGTATCACGAGCAGTACTTC CASSDKGLAGGYHEQYF TRBD2 TRBV19 - TRBJ2-7
TGTGCCAGCAGTCAGGGACTATTCAATGAGCAGTTCTTC CASSQGLFNEQFF TRBD2 TRBV27 - TRBJ2-1
TGTGCCACAGGGGGCGTTGACTATGGCTACACCTTC CATGGVDYGYTF TRBD1 TRBV10-3 - TRBJ1-2
TGTGCCAGCAGTTTCCCAGGGCAAAGAAATCAGCCCCAGCATTTT CASSFPGQRNQPQHF - TRBV28 - TRBJ1-5
TGTGCCAGCAGACCTGGGCAGGGAACAGATACGCAGTATTTT CASRPGQGTDTQYF - TRBV6-1 - TRBJ2-3
TGTGCCGGCAGCTTACGGAGCTCTGGAAACACCATATATTTT CAGSLRSSGNTIYF - TRBV13 - TRBJ1-3
TGTGCCAGCAGCTTAGTGCCAGGGGCCTCCTACGAGCAGTACTTC CASSLVPGASYEQYF - TRBV11-2 - TRBJ2-7
TGTGCCAGCAGTTTAATTGCGGTGAACACTGAAGCTTTCTTT CASSLIAVNTEAFF - TRBV28 - TRBJ1-1
TGTGCCAGCAGTATACTAGCGGAGGTCTACGAGCAGTACTTC CASSILAEVYEQYF TRBD2 TRBV28 - TRBJ2-7
TGTGCCAGCTCACCTACAGGGGTTGGGACTGAAGCTTTCTTT CASSPTGVGTEAFF TRBD1 TRBV18 - TRBJ1-1
TGTGCCAGCAGCTCGGGGGGGCAGATGAACACTGAAGCTTTCTTT CASSSGGQMNTEAFF - TRBV5-6 few TRBJ1-1
TGTGCCAGCAGGTTAGAGAGACAGCGGAACACTGAAGCTTTCTTT CASRLERQRNTEAFF - TRBV28 - TRBJ1-1
TGTGCCAGCAGCTTAGGTTCCGGGAACTACGAGCAGTACTTC CASSLGSGNYEQYF - TRBV11-2 - TRBJ2-7
TGTGCCTGGAGTTTGCTAGCGGGAAATGAGCAGTTCTTC CAWSLLAGNEQFF TRBD2 TRBV30 - TRBJ2-1
TGTGCCAGCTCACCATACCGGGACAGGGGATTCTACGAGCAGTACTTC CASSPYRDRGFYEQYF TRBD1 TRBV18 - TRBJ2-7
TGCGCCAGCAGCTGGGGACAGAACCTTCCCTACGAGCAGTACTTC CASSWGQNLPYEQYF TRBD1 TRBV5-1 - TRBJ2-7
TGTGCCAGCAGGGACAGGGTCCGGAACACTGAAGCTTTCTTT CASRDRVRNTEAFF TRBD1 TRBV2 - TRBJ1-1
TGCAGCACCCGGGACAGCTTCTACGAGCAGTACTTC CSTRDSFYEQYF TRBD1 TRBV29-1 - TRBJ2-7
TGTGCCAGCAGGATAGCGGGAGGGCCGGGTGATACGCAGTATTTT CASRIAGGPGDTQYF TRBD2 TRBV6-4 - TRBJ2-3
TGTGCCAGCAGCATGGGACAGGGACTTCAGCCCCAGCATTTT CASSMGQGLQPQHF TRBD1 TRBV5-8 - TRBJ1-5
TGTGCCAGCAGCAAAGGTGACTATTACAATGAGCAGTTCTTC CASSKGDYYNEQFF - TRBV7-8 - TRBJ2-1
TGCAGCGTTTTGGGGGCGGGTGAAAAACTGTTTTTT CSVLGAGEKLFF - TRBV29-1 once TRBJ1-4
TGTGCCAGCAGCTTGGTGAAGCTCATTTATAGCAATCAGCCCCAGCATTTT CASSLVKLIYSNQPQHF - TRBV5-6 - TRBJ1-5
TGTGCCAGCAGCTTAAGTCTAGCGGGAGTAAATGAGCAGTTCTTC CASSLSLAGVNEQFF TRBD2 TRBV11-2 - TRBJ2-1
TGTGCCAGCAGCTTATCTGGGGCCAATCAGCCCCAGCATTTT CASSLSGANQPQHF - TRBV7-2 - TRBJ1-5
TGCAGCGTTGCGGTGCAGATCAGCGGCGAGCAGTACTTC CSVAVQISGEQYF - TRBV29-1 - TRBJ2-7
TGTGCCAGCAGAAATGGACAGGGGAGGAATCAGCCCCAGCATTTT CASRNGQGRNQPQHF TRBD1 TRBV6-5 - TRBJ1-5
TGCGCCAGCAGCTTGGTAGGGGGGGATGAAAAACTGTTTTTT CASSLVGGDEKLFF - TRBV5-1 - TRBJ1-4
TGTGCCAGCAGCGTAGTGGCAGGGGCCCTTAGCACAGATACGCAGTATTTT CASSVVAGALSTDTQYF - TRBV9 - TRBJ2-3
TGCGCCAGCAGTGAGAGGCAGGGTACCAGCGCCCGCCAGCCCCAGCATTTT CASSERQGTSARQPQHF - TRBV10-2 - TRBJ1-5
TGCGCCAGCAGCTTGGCCGCGGGAGGCTATGGCTACACCTTC CASSLAAGGYGYTF - TRBV5-1 - TRBJ1-2
TGCAGCGGGTCGGGGGACAGGGGATCAGATACGCAGTATTTT CSGSGDRGSDTQYF TRBD1 TRBV29-1 - TRBJ2-3
TGTGCCAGCAGTTTTAGGGACAGGTACACTGAAGCTTTCTTT CASSFRDRYTEAFF TRBD1 TRBV28 - TRBJ1-1
TGTGCCAGCAGCCAAGAGGGGGGAGGGGGCAATCAGCCCCAGCATTTT CASSQEGGGGNQPQHF - TRBV5-4 few TRBJ1-5
TGCAGCGTTGAGGCTAGCGGGAGGGCCGGAGATACGCAGTATTTT CSVEASGRAGDTQYF TRBD2 TRBV29-1 once TRBJ2-3
TGCGCCAGCAGCTCGGGACTAGCGGGGAACAATGAGCAGTTCTTC CASSSGLAGNNEQFF TRBD2 TRBV5-1 - TRBJ2-1
TGTGCCAGTAGCCTAATGAACACCGGGGAGCTGTTTTTT CASSLMNTGELFF - TRBV19 - TRBJ2-2
TGTGCCATCAGTGGAGGCGGAGGCGAAGCTTTCTTT CAISGGGGEAFF - TRBV10-3 few TRBJ1-1
TGCGCCAGCAGCCAAGATCAGCTAGCGGGGGAGACCCAGCACTTC CASSQDQLAGETQHF TRBD2 TRBV4-3 - TRBJ2-5
TGTGCCAGCAGTTTCTCTCGGGGGGCAACTAATGAAAAACTGTTTTTT CASSFSRGATNEKLFF - TRBV28 - TRBJ1-4
TGTGCCAGCAGCTTCGGGCAGGGGCGCACAGATACGCAGTATTTT CASSFGQGRTDTQYF - TRBV11-3 - TRBJ2-3